This T cell receptor beta chain originates from a study of T-cell memory formation after mild COVID-19. TCRdb re-derived calls from the 5' RACE reads in MiXCR, one entry per CDR3 protein. The table records fewer than 200,000 distinct CDR3 sequences, 15% to 20% of them present only once. The sample was PBMCs or a T cell subset sorted from them (not recorded which). This clonotype was obtained from a man aged 18 to 30 who had mild COVID-19 (a few samples of this study predate the infection). Cell type and time point are not known.

DNA of the CDR3: TGTGCCAGCTCAGGACAGTCCAAAAACATTCAGTACTTC. It yields the protein CASSGQSKNIQYF. The chain joins TRBV6-5 to TRBJ2-4; a possible D gene is TRBD1 (6 bases). This CDR3 is built from 13 residues. Germline lookup yields CDR1 MNHEY and CDR2 SVGAGI. V lost 8 bases and J lost 2, with 10 bases in between.